A selection of T cell receptor beta chains follows, all from one sample in a study of blood T cells in healthy people across ages. Each CDR3 protein gets one entry after TCRdb re-called the 5' RACE reads with MiXCR. The sample yields around 780,000 distinct CDR3 sequences, roughly 50% seen once. The sample taken for sequencing was blood. The source is a man in his forties in good health. Both conserved end residues are part of each CDR3. D genes are given only for firm matches. The size field is filled for only some rows; it gives once, few, many or a size class.

v_call: TRBV7-3
d_call: TRBD1
clone_size: .
j_call: TRBJ2-7
cdr3_aa: CASSVLGTGHYEQYF
cdr3_nt: TGTGCCAGCAGCGTACTCGGGACAGGCCACTACGAGCAGTACTTC

v_call: TRBV7-2
d_call: TRBD1
clone_size: few
j_call: TRBJ2-7
cdr3_aa: CASSSDRVYEQYF
cdr3_nt: TGTGCCAGCAGCTCGGACAGGGTCTACGAGCAGTACTTC

v_call: TRBV7-2
d_call: .
clone_size: few
j_call: TRBJ1-4
cdr3_aa: CASSLAKATNEKLFF
cdr3_nt: TGTGCCAGCAGCTTAGCGAAAGCAACTAATGAAAAACTGTTTTTT

v_call: TRBV5-4
d_call: .
clone_size: once
j_call: TRBJ1-1
cdr3_aa: CASSFAVGNTEAFF
cdr3_nt: TGTGCCAGCAGTTTCGCGGTGGGGAACACTGAAGCTTTCTTT

v_call: TRBV20-1
d_call: .
clone_size: .
j_call: TRBJ2-5
cdr3_aa: CSARQGIPETQYF
cdr3_nt: TGCAGTGCTAGGCAAGGTATCCCAGAGACCCAGTACTTC

v_call: TRBV27
d_call: .
clone_size: once
j_call: TRBJ1-5
cdr3_aa: CASSVRTPNQPQHF
cdr3_nt: TGTGCCAGCAGTGTTCGGACCCCCAATCAGCCCCAGCATTTT

v_call: TRBV20-1
d_call: .
clone_size: .
j_call: TRBJ2-5
cdr3_aa: CSVPGVQETQYF
cdr3_nt: TGCAGTGTTCCAGGCGTTCAAGAGACCCAGTACTTC

v_call: TRBV5-1
d_call: TRBD1
clone_size: .
j_call: TRBJ1-4
cdr3_aa: CASSFGTGDNEKLFF
cdr3_nt: TGCGCCAGCAGCTTCGGGACAGGGGATAATGAAAAACTGTTTTTT

v_call: TRBV7-2
d_call: TRBD2
clone_size: .
j_call: TRBJ2-1
cdr3_aa: CASSLEGGSGEQFF
cdr3_nt: TGTGCCAGCAGCTTAGAAGGCGGGAGCGGGGAGCAGTTCTTC

v_call: TRBV20-1
d_call: .
clone_size: .
j_call: TRBJ2-5
cdr3_aa: CSARGGGKETQYF
cdr3_nt: TGCAGTGCTAGGGGAGGGGGGAAGGAGACCCAGTACTTC

v_call: TRBV24-1
d_call: TRBD1
clone_size: .
j_call: TRBJ2-3
cdr3_aa: CATATLAGGTQYF
cdr3_nt: TGTGCCACCGCCACCCTAGCAGGGGGTACGCAGTATTTT

v_call: TRBV19
d_call: .
clone_size: .
j_call: TRBJ2-1
cdr3_aa: CASSIGRGNEQFF
cdr3_nt: TGTGCCAGTAGTATTGGGCGGGGCAATGAGCAGTTCTTC

v_call: TRBV28
d_call: .
clone_size: .
j_call: TRBJ1-6
cdr3_aa: CASSPPGARLNSPLHF
cdr3_nt: TGTGCCAGCAGTCCACCAGGGGCCAGGTTGAATTCACCCCTCCACTTT

v_call: TRBV7-3
d_call: .
clone_size: .
j_call: TRBJ1-1
cdr3_aa: CASSLMGWNTEAFF
cdr3_nt: TGTGCCAGCAGCTTAATGGGCTGGAACACTGAAGCTTTCTTT

v_call: TRBV6-1
d_call: .
clone_size: .
j_call: TRBJ2-1
cdr3_aa: CASSADRNNEQFF
cdr3_nt: TGTGCCAGCAGTGCAGACAGAAACAATGAGCAGTTCTTC

v_call: TRBV9
d_call: TRBD1
clone_size: .
j_call: TRBJ1-1
cdr3_aa: CASSVAPGGNTEAFF
cdr3_nt: TGTGCCAGCAGCGTAGCGCCAGGGGGGAACACTGAAGCTTTCTTT

v_call: TRBV28
d_call: TRBD1
clone_size: .
j_call: TRBJ1-1
cdr3_aa: CASSLGQPTTEAFF
cdr3_nt: TGTGCCAGCAGTTTGGGACAGCCGACCACTGAAGCTTTCTTT

v_call: TRBV4-2
d_call: TRBD2
clone_size: .
j_call: TRBJ2-1
cdr3_aa: CASSLYGSGSSYNEQFF
cdr3_nt: TGTGCCAGCAGCCTTTATGGGAGCGGGAGCTCCTACAATGAGCAGTTCTTC